The source of this T cell receptor (beta chain) is a study of CD8 T cells in ankylosing spondylitis. General study points: A TCR beta motif made of fewer than ten highly homologous variants seemed typical of ankylosing spondylitis blood. In synovial fluid and blood from reactive arthritis, some motif variants were previously reported.

This clonotype was seen a few times. Antigen unknown. The CDR3 runs to 18 residues. CDR1 is SGHAT and CDR2 is FQDESV in the germline V gene (reference sequence). The junction had 21 bases not matched to a gene; V was cut back by 5 bases and J by 9 bases. Quantitative barcoded 5'-RACE was used to prepare TCR beta libraries. TCRdb passed the 5' RACE reads through MiXCR, listing each CDR3 protein once. The data show over 450,000 distinct CDR3 sequences, about an eighth seen once. The genes are TRBV11-1 and TRBJ2-1, with 8 bases identical to TRBD2. The sequencing sample was made of blood, either unsorted or a sorted T cell fraction (not recorded which). The receptor was derived from a male donor with ankylosing spondylitis. The CDR3 DNA follows: TGTGCCAGCAGCCCCCCGGGACATCAATCAAGCGGGAGACTTGAGCAGTTCTTC. Translation gives CASSPPGHQSSGRLEQFF.